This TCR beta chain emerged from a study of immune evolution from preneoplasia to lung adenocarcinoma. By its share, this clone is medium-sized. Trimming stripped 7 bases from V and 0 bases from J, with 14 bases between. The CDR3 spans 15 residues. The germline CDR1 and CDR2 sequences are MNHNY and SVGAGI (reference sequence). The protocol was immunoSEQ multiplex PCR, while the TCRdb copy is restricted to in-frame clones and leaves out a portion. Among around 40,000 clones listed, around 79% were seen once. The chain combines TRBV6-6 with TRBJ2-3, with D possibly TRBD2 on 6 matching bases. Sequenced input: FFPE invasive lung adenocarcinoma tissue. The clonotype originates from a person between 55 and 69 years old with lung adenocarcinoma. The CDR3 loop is CASKGTPLSTDTQYF. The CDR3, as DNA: TGTGCCAGCAAAGGGACTCCCCTTAGCACAGATACGCAGTATTTT.